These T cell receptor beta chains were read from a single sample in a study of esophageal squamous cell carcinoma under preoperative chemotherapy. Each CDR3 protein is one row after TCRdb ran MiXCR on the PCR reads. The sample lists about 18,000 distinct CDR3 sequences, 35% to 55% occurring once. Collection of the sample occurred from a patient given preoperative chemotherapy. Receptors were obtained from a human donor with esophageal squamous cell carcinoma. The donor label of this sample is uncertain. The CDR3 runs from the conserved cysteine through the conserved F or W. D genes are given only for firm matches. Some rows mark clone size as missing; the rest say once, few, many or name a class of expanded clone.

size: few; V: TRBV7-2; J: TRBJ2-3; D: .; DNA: TGTGCCAGCAGCGCGACGGACGGCCCAGATACGCAGTATTTT; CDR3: CASSATDGPDTQYF
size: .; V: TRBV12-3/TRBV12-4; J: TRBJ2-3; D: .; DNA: TGTGCCAGCAGTTTATACAGATCAGATACGCAGTATTTT; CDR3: CASSLYRSDTQYF
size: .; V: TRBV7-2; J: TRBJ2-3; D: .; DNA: TGTGCCAGCAGCTTAGATGAAGCAGGGAATGCAGATACGCAGTATTTT; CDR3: CASSLDEAGNADTQYF
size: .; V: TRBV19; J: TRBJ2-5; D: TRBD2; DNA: TGTGCCAGTAGTTCATGGACTAGCGGGTTTGAGGAGACCCAGTACTTC; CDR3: CASSSWTSGFEETQYF
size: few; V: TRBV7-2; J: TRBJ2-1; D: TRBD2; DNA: TGTGCCAGCAGCACCGGCCTAGCGGGGGGACAAGAGACCCAGTTCTTC; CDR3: CASSTGLAGGQETQFF
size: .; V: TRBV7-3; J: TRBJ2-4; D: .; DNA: TGTGCCAGCAGCGCTGGGCTGGGAGCCAAAGACACTCAGTACTTC; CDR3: CASSAGLGAKDTQYF
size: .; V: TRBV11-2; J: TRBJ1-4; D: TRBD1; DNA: TGTGCCAGCAGCCCAATGACAGGGCCCAATGAAAAACTGTTTTTT; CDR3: CASSPMTGPNEKLFF
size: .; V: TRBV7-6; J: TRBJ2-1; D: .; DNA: TGTGCCAGCAGCCGGACAGGGTGGCGCGGGAGTGGCGATGAGCAGTTCTTC; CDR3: CASSRTGWRGSGDEQFF
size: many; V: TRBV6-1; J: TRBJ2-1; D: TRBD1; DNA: TGTGCCAGCGGGCGGACAGGGGGCGTCGAGCAGTTCTTC; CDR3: CASGRTGGVEQFF
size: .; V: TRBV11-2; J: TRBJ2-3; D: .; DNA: TGTGCCAGCAGCGACTCGGAGGGGGCCTGCACCGATAAGCAGTATTTT; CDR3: CASSDSEGACTDKQYF
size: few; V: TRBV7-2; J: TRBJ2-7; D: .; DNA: TGTGCCAGCAGCCACGCCTACGAGCAGTACTTC; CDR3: CASSHAYEQYF
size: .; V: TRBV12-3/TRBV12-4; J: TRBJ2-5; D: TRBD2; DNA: TGTGCCAGCAGTTCACTCGGGAGGGGAATCGAGACCCAGTACTTC; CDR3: CASSSLGRGIETQYF
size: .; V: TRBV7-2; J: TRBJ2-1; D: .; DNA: TGTGCCAGCAGTCAATGGTATGAGCAGTTCTTC; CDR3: CASSQWYEQFF
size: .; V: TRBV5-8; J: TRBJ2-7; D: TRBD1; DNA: TGTGCCAGCAGCTCAGGGACAGGGGTACCCTACGAGCAGTACTTC; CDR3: CASSSGTGVPYEQYF
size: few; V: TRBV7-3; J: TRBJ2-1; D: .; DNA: TGTGCCAGCAGCTTCCAACGGGGCAATGAGCAGTTCTTC; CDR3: CASSFQRGNEQFF
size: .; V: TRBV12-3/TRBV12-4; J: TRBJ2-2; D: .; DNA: TGTGCCAGCAGTTTAGAGGGTTCGAGCACCGGGGCGCTGTATTTT; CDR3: CASSLEGSSTGALYF
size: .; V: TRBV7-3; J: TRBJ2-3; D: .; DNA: TGTGCCAGCAGCCTCCCCGGGGACCGAGCCCCCCAGTATTTC; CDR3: CASSLPGDRAPQYF
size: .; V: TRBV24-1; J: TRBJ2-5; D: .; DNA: TGTGCCACCAGTGAGCGCGCCGGTGGCGGAAACCAAAACACCCAGTACTTC; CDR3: CATSERAGGGNQNTQYF
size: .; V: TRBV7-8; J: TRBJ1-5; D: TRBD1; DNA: TGTGCCAGCAGCTCCGCCGGGACAGGGGGCAATCAGCCCCAGCATTTT; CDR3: CASSSAGTGGNQPQHF
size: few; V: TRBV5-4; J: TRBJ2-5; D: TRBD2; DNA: TGTGCCAGCAGCCGAAGGAGGGGCGCGGGGGAAGAGACCCAGTACTTC; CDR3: CASSRRRGAGEETQYF
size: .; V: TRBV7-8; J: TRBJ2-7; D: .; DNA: TGTGCCAGCAGCTCGAGACGGACAGTTGACGAGCAGTACTTC; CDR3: CASSSRRTVDEQYF
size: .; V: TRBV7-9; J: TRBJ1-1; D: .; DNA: TGTGCCAGCAGCGCCTGGAGGGTGGGGACTGAAGCTTTCTTT; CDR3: CASSAWRVGTEAFF
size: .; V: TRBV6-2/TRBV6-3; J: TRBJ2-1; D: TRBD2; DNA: TGTGCCAGCAGTTACGGGACTAGAATACTCAATGAGCAGTTCTTC; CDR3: CASSYGTRILNEQFF
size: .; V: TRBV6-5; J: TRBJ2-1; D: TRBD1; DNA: TGTGCCAGCAGTTCCCCCAAGGGGGCTGGGTACGAGCAGTTCTTC; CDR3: CASSSPKGAGYEQFF
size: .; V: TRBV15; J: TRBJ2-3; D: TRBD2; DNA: TGTGCCACCAGCAGAGATATAGAAACTAGCGGTACCACTAGCACAGATACGCAGTATTTT; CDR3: CATSRDIETSGTTSTDTQYF
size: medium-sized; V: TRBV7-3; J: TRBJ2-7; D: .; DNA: TGTGCCAGCAGCTTAGGAGGGCCCTCCGAGCAGTACTTC; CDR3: CASSLGGPSEQYF
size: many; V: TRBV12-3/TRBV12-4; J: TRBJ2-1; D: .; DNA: TGTGCCAGCAGTTTAGGTGGGGGACTCATCAGGCGCTTC; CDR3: CASSLGGGLIRRF
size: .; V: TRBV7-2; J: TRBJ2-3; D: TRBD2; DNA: TGTGCCAGCAGGGTAGTAGGTAGCGGGCGTATCCCAGAGACGCAGTATTTC; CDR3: CASRVVGSGRIPETQYF
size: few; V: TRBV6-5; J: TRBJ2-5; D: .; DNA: TGTGCCAGCAGTTACTCGACGGCCACAGAAGAGACCCAGTACTTC; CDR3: CASSYSTATEETQYF
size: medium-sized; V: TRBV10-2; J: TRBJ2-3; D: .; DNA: TGCGCCAGCATAGGCGGGTTTAGCACAGATACGCAGTATTTT; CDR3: CASIGGFSTDTQYF
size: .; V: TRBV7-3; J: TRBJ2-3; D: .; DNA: TGTGCCAGCCGCTTAACTAGGCGGAGGGCCACAGATATTCAGTATTTT; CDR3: CASRLTRRRATDIQYF
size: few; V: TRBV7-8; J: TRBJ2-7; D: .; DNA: TGTGCCAGCAGCTTAGATTCGGGGAACGAGCAGTACTTC; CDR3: CASSLDSGNEQYF
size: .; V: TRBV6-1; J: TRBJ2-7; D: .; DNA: TGTGCCAGCAGTGAAGGCCCGGGTTCGGACTACGAGCAGTACTTC; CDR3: CASSEGPGSDYEQYF
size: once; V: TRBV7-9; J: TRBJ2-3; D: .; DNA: TGTGCCAGCAGCCCCGCGGGGAGGGGGGGCACAGATACGCAGTATTTC; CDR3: CASSPAGRGGTDTQYF
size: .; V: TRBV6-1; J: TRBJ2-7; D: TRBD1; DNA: TGTGCCAGCAGCTCCCCCGGGACAGGGGTCTACGAGCAGTACTTC; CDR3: CASSSPGTGVYEQYF
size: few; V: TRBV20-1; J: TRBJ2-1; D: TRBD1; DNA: TGCAGTGCCGGCCGGGGCGGGACAGGGTACAATGAGCAGTTCTTC; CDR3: CSAGRGGTGYNEQFF
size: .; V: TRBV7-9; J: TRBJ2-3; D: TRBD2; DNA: TGTGCCGGCAGCGGGGGACGAGCGCAAGATACGCAGTATTTC; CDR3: CAGSGGRAQDTQYF